The clone carrying this T cell receptor beta chain showed up just a few times. What it binds is unknown. The data were obtained in a study of T cells after yellow fever vaccination. Background on the study: Researchers used SMART-Seq v4 Ultra Low Input to prepare fractions that had low cell numbers. Study-level points and caveats: Overlap between CD4 and CD8 compartments was detected for a small share of clonotypes. Repertoires sorted by FACS could include abundant clonotypes that are contaminants from the bulk population.

There are 15 residues in the CDR3. Germline trimming cut 5 bases from V and 4 bases from J; bases unmatched to any gene: 7. CDR1 is LNHDA, CDR2 SQIVND, per germline (reference sequence). UMIs were added to TCR cDNA along with a universal primer site when it was made by 5'RACE template switching. TCRdb reanalysed the 5' RACE reads using MiXCR and keeps one entry per CDR3 protein. The sample holds roughly 240,000 distinct CDR3 sequences, approximately 6.8% seen once. This chain joins TRBV19 and TRBJ2-1; TRBD2 matches at 8 bases. This TCR was recovered from a man aged 25-45 years who received the YFV17D yellow fever vaccine. The sequencing here drew on CD4+ T cells sorted from PBMCs, taken on the day of the yellow fever booster vaccination. CDR3 nucleotides: TGTGCCAGTAGTCAAACGGGACTAGGGTACAATGAGCAGTTCTTC. Its translation is CASSQTGLGYNEQFF. The whole variable domain, remainder taken from reference TRBV19 and TRBJ2-1, is DGGITQSPKYLFRKEGQNVTLSCEQNLNHDAMYWYRQDPGQGLRLIYYSQIVNDFQKGDIAEGYSVSREKKESFPLTVTSAQKNPTAFYLCASSQTGLGYNEQFFGPGTRLTVL.